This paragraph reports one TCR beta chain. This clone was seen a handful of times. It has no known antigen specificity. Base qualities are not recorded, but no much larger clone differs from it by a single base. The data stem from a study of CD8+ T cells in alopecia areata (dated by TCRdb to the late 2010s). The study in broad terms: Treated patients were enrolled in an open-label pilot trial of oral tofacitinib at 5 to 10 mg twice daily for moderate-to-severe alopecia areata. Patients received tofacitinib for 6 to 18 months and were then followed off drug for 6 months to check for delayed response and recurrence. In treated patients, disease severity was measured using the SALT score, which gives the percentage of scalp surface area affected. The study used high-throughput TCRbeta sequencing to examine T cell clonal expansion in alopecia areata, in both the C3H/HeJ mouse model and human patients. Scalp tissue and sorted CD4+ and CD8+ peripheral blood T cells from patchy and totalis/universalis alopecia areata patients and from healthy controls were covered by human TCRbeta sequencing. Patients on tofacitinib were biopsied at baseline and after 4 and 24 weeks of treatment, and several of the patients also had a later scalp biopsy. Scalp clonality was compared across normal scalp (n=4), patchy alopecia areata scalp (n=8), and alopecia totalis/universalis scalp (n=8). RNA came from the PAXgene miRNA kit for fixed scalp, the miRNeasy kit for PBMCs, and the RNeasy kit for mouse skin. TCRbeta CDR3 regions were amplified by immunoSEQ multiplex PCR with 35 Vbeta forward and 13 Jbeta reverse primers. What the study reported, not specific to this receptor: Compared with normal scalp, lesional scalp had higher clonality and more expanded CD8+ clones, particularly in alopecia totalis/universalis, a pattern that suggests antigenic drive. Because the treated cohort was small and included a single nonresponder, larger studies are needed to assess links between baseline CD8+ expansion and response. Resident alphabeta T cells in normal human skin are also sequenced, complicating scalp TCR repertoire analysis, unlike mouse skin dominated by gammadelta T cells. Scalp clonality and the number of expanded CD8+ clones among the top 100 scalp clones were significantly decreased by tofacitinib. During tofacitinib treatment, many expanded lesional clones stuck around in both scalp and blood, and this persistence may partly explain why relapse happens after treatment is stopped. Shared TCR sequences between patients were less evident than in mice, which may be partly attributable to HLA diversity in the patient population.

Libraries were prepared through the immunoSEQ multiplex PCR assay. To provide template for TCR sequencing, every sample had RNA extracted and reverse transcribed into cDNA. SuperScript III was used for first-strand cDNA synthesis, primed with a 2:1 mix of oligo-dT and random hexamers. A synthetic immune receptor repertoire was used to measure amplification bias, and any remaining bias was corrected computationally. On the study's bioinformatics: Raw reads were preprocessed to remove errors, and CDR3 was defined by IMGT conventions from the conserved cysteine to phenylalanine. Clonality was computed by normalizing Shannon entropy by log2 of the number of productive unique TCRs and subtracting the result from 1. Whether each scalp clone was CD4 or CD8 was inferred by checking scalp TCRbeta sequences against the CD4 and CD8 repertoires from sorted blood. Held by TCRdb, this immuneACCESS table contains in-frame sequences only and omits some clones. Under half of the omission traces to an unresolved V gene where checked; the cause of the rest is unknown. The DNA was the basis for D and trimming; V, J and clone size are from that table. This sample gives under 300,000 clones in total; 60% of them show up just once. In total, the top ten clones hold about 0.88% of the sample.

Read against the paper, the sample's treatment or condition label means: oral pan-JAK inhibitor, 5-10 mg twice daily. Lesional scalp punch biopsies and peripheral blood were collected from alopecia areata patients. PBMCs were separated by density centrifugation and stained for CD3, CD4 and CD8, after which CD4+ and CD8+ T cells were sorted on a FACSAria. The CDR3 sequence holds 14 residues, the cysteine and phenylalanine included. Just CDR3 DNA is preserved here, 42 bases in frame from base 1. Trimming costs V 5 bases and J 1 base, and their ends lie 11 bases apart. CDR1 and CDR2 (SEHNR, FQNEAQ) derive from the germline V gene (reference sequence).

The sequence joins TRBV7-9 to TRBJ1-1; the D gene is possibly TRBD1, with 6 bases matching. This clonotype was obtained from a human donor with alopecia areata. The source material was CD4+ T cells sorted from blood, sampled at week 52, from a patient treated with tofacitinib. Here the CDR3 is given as CASSLRQANTEAFF. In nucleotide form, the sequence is TGTGCCAGCAGCCTACGACAGGCGAACACTGAAGCTTTCTTT.